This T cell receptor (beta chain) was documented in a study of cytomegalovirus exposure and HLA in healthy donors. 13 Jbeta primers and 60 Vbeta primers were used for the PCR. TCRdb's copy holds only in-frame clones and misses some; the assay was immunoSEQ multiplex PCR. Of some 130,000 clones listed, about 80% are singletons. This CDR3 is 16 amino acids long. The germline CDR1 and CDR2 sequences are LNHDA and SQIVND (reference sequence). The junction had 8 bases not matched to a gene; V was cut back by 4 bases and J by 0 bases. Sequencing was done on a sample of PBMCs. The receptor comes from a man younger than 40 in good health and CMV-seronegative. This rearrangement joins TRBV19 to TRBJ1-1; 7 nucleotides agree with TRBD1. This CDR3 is CASSNWRGRMNTEAFF. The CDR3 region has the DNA TGTGCCAGTAGTAATTGGAGGGGGCGGATGAACACTGAAGCTTTCTTT.